The rows below give T cell receptor beta chains drawn from one sample of a study of molecular identifiers for immune sequencing clone quantification. Each CDR3 protein gets one entry after TCRdb re-called the PCR reads with MiXCR. The sample has 250,000 to 400,000 distinct CDR3 sequences; 20% to 25% are singletons. The specimen was naive CD8+ T cells from blood, with Jurkat cell RNA spiked in. These receptors were obtained from a human donor in good health. Some libraries in this study had Jurkat cell RNA spiked in. Each CDR3 is given with its conserved first and last residue. Fields, in order: V gene, clone size, D gene, CDR3 length, J gene, CDR3 DNA, CDR3 protein. D genes are given only for firm matches. A clone size is listed for some rows: how often the clone was seen (once, few, many), or a class if it is expanded.

>TRBV4-3|NA|TRBD1|17|TRBJ2-7
TGCGCCAGCAGCCAAGATAGGGGAGGACAGGGTCGCTACGAGCAGTACTTC
CASSQDRGGQGRYEQYF
>TRBV5-1|many|NA|14|TRBJ2-7
TGCGCCAGCAGCTTGGAACAGGGACCCTACGAGCAGTACTTC
CASSLEQGPYEQYF
>TRBV6-2/TRBV6-3|NA|NA|14|TRBJ2-3
TGTGCCACCAGACCCACGCAGGGCACAGATACGCAGTATTTT
CATRPTQGTDTQYF
>TRBV9|many|NA|15|TRBJ1-3
TGTGCCAGCAGCGTAGCTGGGGCAGAAGGAAACACCATATATTTT
CASSVAGAEGNTIYF
>TRBV4-2|few|TRBD2|17|TRBJ2-3
TGTGCCAGCAGCCAAGATCCCACTAGCGGCAACACAGATACGCAGTATTTT
CASSQDPTSGNTDTQYF
>TRBV7-9|many|NA|13|TRBJ1-1
TGTGCCAGCTGGGGGGGGCTCGGCACTGAAGCTTTCTTT
CASWGGLGTEAFF
>TRBV6-2/TRBV6-3|many|TRBD1|13|TRBJ1-1
TGTGCCAGCGGTGCGGGACAGGGGGCTGAAGCTTTCTTT
CASGAGQGAEAFF
>TRBV7-9|many|NA|12|TRBJ2-2
TGTGCCACGAGAGGTCAAACCGGGGAGCTGTTTTTT
CATRGQTGELFF
>TRBV6-1|NA|NA|15|TRBJ2-4
TGTGCCAGCAGTGAAGCGGCTAGCCTTCCTAACATTCAGTACTTC
CASSEAASLPNIQYF
>TRBV28|many|NA|16|TRBJ1-3
TGTGCCAGCAGTGGGGACGGTGGTTTCTCTGGAAACACCATATATTTT
CASSGDGGFSGNTIYF
>TRBV9|many|NA|14|TRBJ2-1
TGTGCCAGCAGCGTCCAGGGCTCCTACAATGAGCAGTTCTTC
CASSVQGSYNEQFF
>TRBV19|many|NA|15|TRBJ2-3
TGTGCCAGTAGTATCATCGGCACGGATAAAGATACGCAGTATTTT
CASSIIGTDKDTQYF
>TRBV14|many|NA|15|TRBJ2-5
TGTGCCAGCAGCCAAGGCGGAGGACTACAAGAGACCCAGTACTTC
CASSQGGGLQETQYF
>TRBV6-2/TRBV6-3|NA|NA|12|TRBJ1-2
TGTGCCAGCAGTTCGTCTAACTATGGCTACACCTTC
CASSSSNYGYTF
>TRBV14|NA|TRBD2|15|TRBJ2-7
TGTGCCAGCAGCTCCGGACTAGCGGTCCCCTACGAGCAGTACTTC
CASSSGLAVPYEQYF
>TRBV10-3|NA|TRBD1|16|TRBJ1-1
TGTGCCATCAGTGTTTCCGCAGGGGGGAGTGACACTGAAGCTTTCTTT
CAISVSAGGSDTEAFF
>TRBV11-2|NA|NA|17|TRBJ2-1
TGTGCCAGCAGCTTAGACGTTAGGGACTTAGCCCCCCATGAGCAGTTCTTC
CASSLDVRDLAPHEQFF
>TRBV7-9|NA|NA|12|TRBJ2-3
TGTATTACAGGAGGGCCGTATGATACGCAGTATTTT
CITGGPYDTQYF
>TRBV4-3|NA|NA|15|TRBJ2-1
TGCGCCAGCAGCCAAGATGGGGCATCCTACAATGAGCAGTCCTTC
CASSQDGASYNEQSF
>TRBV11-3|NA|NA|15|TRBJ2-3
TGTGCCAGCAGCTTCCTCGGACATGGCCCAGATACGCAGTATTTT
CASSFLGHGPDTQYF
>TRBV25-1|many|NA|13|TRBJ1-2
TGTGCCAGCTACTCCAGGGATAACTATGGCTACACCTTC
CASYSRDNYGYTF
>TRBV7-9|many|NA|14|TRBJ1-4
TGTGCCAGCAGCTTAGATCCCTTAAATGAAAAACTGTTTTTT
CASSLDPLNEKLFF
>TRBV13|many|NA|13|TRBJ2-1
TGTGCCAGCAGCTTAGGACTCAACAATGAGCAGTTCTTC
CASSLGLNNEQFF
>TRBV7-9|many|NA|14|TRBJ1-5
TGTGCCAGCAGCTTAGGTTCAGGGACACAGCCCCAGCATTTT
CASSLGSGTQPQHF
>TRBV6-5|NA|NA|14|TRBJ2-7
TGTGCCAGCAGTTACCGGACAATCGGCGACGAGCAGTACTTC
CASSYRTIGDEQYF
>TRBV23-1|few|TRBD2|20|TRBJ2-1
TGCGCCAGCAGTCAAGAGCCCGGACTAGCGGGGGGGCCTGCCTACAATGAGCAGTTCTTC
CASSQEPGLAGGPAYNEQFF
>TRBV5-6|many|TRBD2|16|TRBJ2-7
TGTGCCAGCAGCTTGTATGCTCTAGCGGGAGTCTACGAGCAGTACTTC
CASSLYALAGVYEQYF
>TRBV14|NA|TRBD2|17|TRBJ2-3
TGTGTCAGCAGCCAAGATTTCGCGGGAGGGGGAACAGATACGCAGTATTTT
CVSSQDFAGGGTDTQYF
>TRBV4-3|many|NA|17|TRBJ2-3
TGCGCCAGCAGCCCGCGGTCCTGGACAGAAGGCACAGATACGCAGTATTTT
CASSPRSWTEGTDTQYF
>TRBV13|many|NA|16|TRBJ2-4
TGTGCCAGCAGCTTAGGCAGGCATCTAGCCAAAAACATTCAGTACTTC
CASSLGRHLAKNIQYF
>TRBV4-3|many|NA|19|TRBJ2-7
TGCGCCAGCAGCCAAGAACTAGGCTTTGCGTCAGGGAGTTTCTACGAGCAGTACTTC
CASSQELGFASGSFYEQYF
>TRBV7-8|few|NA|17|TRBJ1-4
TGTGCCAGCAGCCCGAGCAGCCGACAGGCAACTAATGAAAAACTGGTTTTT
CASSPSSRQATNEKLVF
>TRBV12-3/TRBV12-4|few|TRBD2|15|TRBJ2-3
TGTGCCAGCAGCCCCAGGCTAGCGGGACGAGATACGCAGTATTTT
CASSPRLAGRDTQYF
>TRBV24-1|few|TRBD1|14|TRBJ2-2
TGTGCCACCACCGGGACAGGGGGCACCGGGGAGCTGTTTTTT
CATTGTGGTGELFF
>TRBV4-1|NA|NA|13|TRBJ2-7
TGCGCCATCAGCCAAAGAGGGTACTACGAGCAGTACTTC
CAISQRGYYEQYF
>TRBV27|many|NA|14|TRBJ2-7
TGTGCCAGCAGTTTGTCGGGGGTAGCCTACGAGCAGTACTTC
CASSLSGVAYEQYF